The present T cell receptor beta chain was sequenced within a study of control samples from healthy donors and cancer patients. Repertoires were generated with immunoSEQ multiplex PCR, while TCRdb's copy carries only in-frame clones and drops some. The sample yields approximately 90,000 clones, over 65% seen once. Germline CDR1 reads SGHRS; CDR2 reads YFSETQ. The CDR3 contains 14 residues. The trim removed 5 bases at V and 7 bases at J, leaving 6 bases unmatched. This clone was detected once. Sequenced material: blood. The chain has TRBV5-1 and TRBJ2-2, with TRBD2 matching 9 bases. The receptor was derived from a woman aged 40 to 49 in good health. CDR3 loop: CASSGGGANGELFF. The DNA for the CDR3 is TGCGCCAGCAGTGGCGGGGGGGCGAACGGGGAGCTGTTTTTT.